Listed below are T cell receptor beta chains from one sample, sequenced in a study of Ad26.COV2.S vaccination and SARS-CoV-2 variants. Here immunoSEQ multiplex PCR was the method, and the copy in TCRdb shows in-frame clones only, minus some. The sample contains 350,000 to 550,000 clones, 75% to 90% of which appear only once. The material was peripheral blood, obtained in a trial of Ad26.COV2.S vaccine versus placebo. The receptors shown here come from a person between 18 and 65 years old who received the Ad26.COV2.S COVID-19 vaccine or a placebo. The CDR3 runs from the conserved cysteine through the conserved F or W. Fields, in order: clone size, CDR3 length, J gene, V gene, D gene, CDR3 DNA, CDR3 protein. The D gene is left open where the match is weak. Where a row states a size, it is once, few, many or the class of an expanded clone; other rows omit it.

once 14 TRBJ2-1 TRBV5-1 - TGCGCCAGCAGCTTCGGGGAGCTAGGGAATGAGCAGTTCTTC CASSFGELGNEQFF
- 16 TRBJ1-1 TRBV11-3 - TGTGCCAGCAGCTTACTTGGGGGGGGATTGGGCACTGAAGCTTTCTTT CASSLLGGGLGTEAFF
- 14 TRBJ2-1 TRBV7-9 - TGTGCCAGCAGCCTCCGGAGCTCCTACAATGAGCAGTTCTTC CASSLRSSYNEQFF
- 19 TRBJ2-5 TRBV9 - TGTGCCAGCAGCGTAGGTGTGACACATGACTCCGACTATCAAGAGACCCAGTACTTC CASSVGVTHDSDYQETQYF
- 15 TRBJ1-4 TRBV5-1 TRBD1 TGCGCCAGCAGCTTTACAGGGGGCCAGACGGAAAAACTGTTTTTT CASSFTGGQTEKLFF
- 12 TRBJ2-1 TRBV3-1/TRBV3-2 - TGTGCCAGCAGCCAATTTCACAATGAGCAGTTCTTC CASSQFHNEQFF
- 13 TRBJ1-3 TRBV5-8 - TGTGCCAGTGGGATAAACTCTGGAAACACCATATATTTT CASGINSGNTIYF
- 12 TRBJ2-2 TRBV7-9 - TGTGCCAGCAGCTCTGGGACGGGCGGGCTGTTTTTT CASSSGTGGLFF
- 14 TRBJ2-7 TRBV5-1 - TGCGCCAGCAGCTTGATGAACAGGGACTACGAGCAGTACTTC CASSLMNRDYEQYF
- 14 TRBJ2-7 TRBV11-2 - TGTGCCAGCAGCTTGCCCCAGCTAACCTACGAGCAGTACTTC CASSLPQLTYEQYF
- 14 TRBJ1-4 TRBV6-5 TRBD1 TGTGCCAGCAGTTCGGACAGGGGGGTGGAAAAACTGTTTTTT CASSSDRGVEKLFF
few 17 TRBJ1-3 TRBV3-1/TRBV3-2 - TGTGCCAGCAGCCATGACTATGTTCCAGGTATCGGAAACACCATATATTTT CASSHDYVPGIGNTIYF
- 16 TRBJ1-5 TRBV6-1 - TGTGCCAGCAGTGAAATCCAGGGGATGAGCAATCAGCCCCAGCATTTT CASSEIQGMSNQPQHF
- 14 TRBJ2-4 TRBV7-2 - TGTGCCAGCAGCTTAACTCTCGGACTAAACATTCAGTACTTC CASSLTLGLNIQYF
- 17 TRBJ1-2 TRBV19 - TGTGCCAGTAGTAAACGGGATGTCCCCGCGCCTCAAGATGGCTACACCTTC CASSKRDVPAPQDGYTF
- 12 TRBJ1-1 TRBV5-4 - TGTGCCAGCAGCTCACAGGGCGCGGTGGCTTTCTTT CASSSQGAVAFF
- 15 TRBJ1-2 TRBV6-5 TRBD1 TGTGCCAGCGTAGTACAGGGGGCAGCTACTTTTGGCTACACCTTC CASVVQGAATFGYTF
- 14 TRBJ2-6 TRBV7-2 - TGTGCCAGCAGCACTCGACCTGGGGCCAACGTCCTGACTTTC CASSTRPGANVLTF
few 12 TRBJ2-2 TRBV7-9 - TGTGCCAGCAGCTTGGACACCGGGGAGCTGTTTTTT CASSLDTGELFF
- 15 TRBJ1-5 TRBV11-2 TRBD1 TGTGCCAGCAGCCCAGGGGGGGGTTCGGGACAGCCCCAGCATTTT CASSPGGGSGQPQHF